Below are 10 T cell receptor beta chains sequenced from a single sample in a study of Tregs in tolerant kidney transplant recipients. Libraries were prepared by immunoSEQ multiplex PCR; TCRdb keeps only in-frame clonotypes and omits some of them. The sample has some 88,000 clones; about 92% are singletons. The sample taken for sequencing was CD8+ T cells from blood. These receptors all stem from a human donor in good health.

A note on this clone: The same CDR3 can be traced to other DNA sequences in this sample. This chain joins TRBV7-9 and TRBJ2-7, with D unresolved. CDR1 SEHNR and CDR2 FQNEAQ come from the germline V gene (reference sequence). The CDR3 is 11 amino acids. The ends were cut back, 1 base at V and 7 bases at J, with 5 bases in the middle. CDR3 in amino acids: CASSLGVEQYF. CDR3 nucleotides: TGTGCCAGCAGCTTAGGTGTGGAGCAGTACTTC. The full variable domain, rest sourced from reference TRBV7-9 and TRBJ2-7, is DTGVSQNPRHKITKRGQNVTFRCDPISEHNRLYWYRQTLGQGPEFLTYFQNEAQLEKSRLLSDRFSAERPKGSFSTLEIQRTEQGDSAMYLCASSLGVEQYFGPGTRLTVT.

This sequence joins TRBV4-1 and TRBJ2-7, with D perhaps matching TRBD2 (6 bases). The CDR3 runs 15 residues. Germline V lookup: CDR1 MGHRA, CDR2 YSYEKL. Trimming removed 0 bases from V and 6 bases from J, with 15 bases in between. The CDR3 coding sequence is TGCGCCAGCAGCCAAGACGGACGGAGGGACGCCGAGCAGTACTTC. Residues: CASSQDGRRDAEQYF.

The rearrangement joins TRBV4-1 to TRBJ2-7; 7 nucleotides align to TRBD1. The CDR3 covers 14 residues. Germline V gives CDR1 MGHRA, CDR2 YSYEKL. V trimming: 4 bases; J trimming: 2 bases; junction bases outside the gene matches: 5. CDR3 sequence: CASSPGQAPYEQYF. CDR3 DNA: TGCGCCAGCAGCCCCGGACAGGCCCCCTACGAGCAGTACTTC.

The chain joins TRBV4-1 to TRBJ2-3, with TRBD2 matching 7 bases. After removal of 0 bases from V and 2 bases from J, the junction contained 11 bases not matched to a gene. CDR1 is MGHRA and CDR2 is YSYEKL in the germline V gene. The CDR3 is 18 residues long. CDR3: CASSQEARRGTPTDTQYF. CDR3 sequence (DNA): TGCGCCAGCAGCCAAGAAGCCAGGCGGGGGACCCCCACAGATACGCAGTATTTT.

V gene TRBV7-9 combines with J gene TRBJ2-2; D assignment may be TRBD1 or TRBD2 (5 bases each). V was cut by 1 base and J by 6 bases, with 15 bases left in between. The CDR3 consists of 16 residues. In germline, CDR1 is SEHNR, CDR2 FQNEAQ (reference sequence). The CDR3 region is CASSLGWDVESGELFF. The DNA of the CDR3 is TGTGCCAGCAGCTTAGGTTGGGACGTAGAGTCCGGGGAGCTGTTTTTT.

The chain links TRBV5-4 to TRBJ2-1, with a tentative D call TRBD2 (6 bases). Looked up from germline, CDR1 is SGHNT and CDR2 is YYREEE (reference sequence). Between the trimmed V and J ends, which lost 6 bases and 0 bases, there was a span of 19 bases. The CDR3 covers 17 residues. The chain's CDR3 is CASTPPRDFSSYNEQFF. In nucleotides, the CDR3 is TGTGCCAGCACCCCCCCGCGGGACTTCAGCTCCTACAATGAGCAGTTCTTC.

The CDR3 DNA follows: TGTGCCAGCAGCTCGCACAGGGGACGGGCGAACACCGGGGAGCTGTTTTTT. It translates to CASSSHRGRANTGELFF. The chain couples TRBV7-8 to TRBJ2-2, with 7 nucleotides matching TRBD1. The CDR3 sequence is 17 residues long. The germline CDR1 and CDR2 sequences are SGHVS and FQNEAQ. V shed 4 bases, J shed 0 bases, and the junction held 8 bases outside the gene matches.

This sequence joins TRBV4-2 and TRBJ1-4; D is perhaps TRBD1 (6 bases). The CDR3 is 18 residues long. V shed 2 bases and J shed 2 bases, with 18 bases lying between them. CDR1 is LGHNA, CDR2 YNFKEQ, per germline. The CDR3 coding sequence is TGTGCCAGCAGCCAAAGTATAGCACAGGGAGGGACTAATGAAAAACTGTTTTTT. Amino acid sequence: CASSQSIAQGGTNEKLFF.

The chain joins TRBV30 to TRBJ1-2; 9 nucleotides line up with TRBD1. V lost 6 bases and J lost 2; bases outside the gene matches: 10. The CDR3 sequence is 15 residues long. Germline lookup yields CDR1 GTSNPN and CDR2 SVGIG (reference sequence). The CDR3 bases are TGTGCCTGCATTAGTCCCGGGACAGGGAACTATGGCTACACCTTC. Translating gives CACISPGTGNYGYTF.

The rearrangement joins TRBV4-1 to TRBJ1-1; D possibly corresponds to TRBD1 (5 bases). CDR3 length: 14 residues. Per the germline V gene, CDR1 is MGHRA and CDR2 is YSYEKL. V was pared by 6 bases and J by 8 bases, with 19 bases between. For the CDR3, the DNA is TGCGCCAGCAGTCTGCCGGGGGGGTTGATAGAAGCTTTCTTT. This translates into CASSLPGGLIEAFF.